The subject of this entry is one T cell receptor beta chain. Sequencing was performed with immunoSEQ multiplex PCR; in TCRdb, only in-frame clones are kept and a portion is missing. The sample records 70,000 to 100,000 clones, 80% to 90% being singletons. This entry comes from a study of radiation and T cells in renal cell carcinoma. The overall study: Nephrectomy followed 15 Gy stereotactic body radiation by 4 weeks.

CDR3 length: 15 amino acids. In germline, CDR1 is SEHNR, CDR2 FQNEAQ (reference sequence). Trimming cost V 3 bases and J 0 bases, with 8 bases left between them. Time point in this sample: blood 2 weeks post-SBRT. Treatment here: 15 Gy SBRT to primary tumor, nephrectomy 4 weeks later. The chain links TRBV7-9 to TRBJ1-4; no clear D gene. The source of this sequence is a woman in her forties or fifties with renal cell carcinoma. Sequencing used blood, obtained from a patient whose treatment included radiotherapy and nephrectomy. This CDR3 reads CASSLAETTNEKLFF. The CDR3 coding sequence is TGTGCCAGCAGCTTGGCAGAAACAACTAATGAAAAACTGTTTTTT.